The 21 T cell receptor beta chains in this list originate from one sample, sequenced in a study of Graves' ophthalmopathy and Graves' hyperthyroidism. Transcripts of RNA were the source for amplifying TCR beta CDR3 regions. Investigators did first-round RT-PCR with HTBI primers, then second-round multiplex PCR. Using its own MiXCR run on the multiplex PCR reads, TCRdb lists one record per CDR3 protein. The table shows hundreds of thousands of distinct CDR3 sequences, with approximately 15% occurring only once. Sequencing was performed on peripheral blood. The origin of the receptors is a woman aged 18-29 years with stable Graves' hyperthyroidism.

This clonotype was detected ten times or more. CDR3 amino acids: CASSYSGKGYEQYF. The DNA for the CDR3 is TGTGCCAGCAGTTACTCGGGCAAGGGATACGAGCAGTACTTC. The chain couples TRBV6-2 or TRBV6-3 to TRBJ2-7; D is undetermined. V lost 0 bases, J lost 4 bases, and 10 bases lay in between. This CDR3 has 14 amino acids. Germline lookup yields CDR1 MNHEY and CDR2 SVGEGT.

CDR3 in amino acids: CASSFGTGSYGYTF. The CDR3 region has the DNA TGTGCCAGCAGTTTCGGTACAGGGAGCTATGGCTACACCTTC. V is TRBV27 and J is TRBJ1-2; a weak D match, TRBD1 (6 bases). Germline CDR1 reads MNHEY; CDR2 reads SMNVEV (reference sequence). This CDR3 has 14 amino acids. V dropped 3 bases and J dropped 4 bases, with 12 bases sitting between them.

There are a few counts of this clonotype. The chain is built from TRBV18 and TRBJ1-3; no clear D. Germline CDR1 and CDR2: KGHSH and LQKENI. With 5 bases removed from V and 5 bases from J, the gap between germline ends came to 13 bases. This CDR3 is 14 amino acids long. The DNA of the CDR3 is TGTGCCAGCTCAAGCACGAAAAGTCGAAACACCATATATTTT. Amino acids: CASSSTKSRNTIYF.

The genes are TRBV5-1 and TRBJ2-4, with D perhaps matching TRBD1 or TRBD2 (6 bases each). Between the trimmed V and J ends, which lost 1 base and 6 bases, there was a span of 17 bases. CDR1 and CDR2 from the germline V gene are SGHRS and YFSETQ. This CDR3 has 16 amino acids. The CDR3, as DNA: TGCGCCAGCAGCTTGTGGCGGCGGGACACTCCAAACATTCAGTACTTC. It codes for CASSLWRRDTPNIQYF.

The table lists this clonotype with a few counts. V usage is TRBV19 and J usage is TRBJ1-5; 8 positions agree with TRBD1. This CDR3 is 13 amino acids long. Germline V gene sequence: CDR1 LNHDA, CDR2 SQIVND (reference sequence). J lost 9 bases, V lost 10 bases, and 11 bases had no gene match. CDR3 coding DNA: TGTGCCACCTTAGGGACAGGCAGGCGGCCCCAGCATTTT. Its translation: CATLGTGRRPQHF.

This clonotype was recorded many times. The V gene is TRBV29-1, the J gene TRBJ1-6; the D is unclear. Trimming took off 3 bases at V and 5 bases at J, with 8 bases between the two ends. This CDR3 is 13 amino acids long. Germline lookup yields CDR1 SQVTM and CDR2 ANQGSEA. CDR3 in DNA: TGCAGCGTTGACTCAGGCGATAATTCACCCCTCCACTTT. Translating it yields CSVDSGDNSPLHF.

The table lists this clonotype with many counts. CDR3 bases: TGTGCCAGTAGTCACAGGGACTACACCTTC. Residues: CASSHRDYTF. This chain joins TRBV19 and TRBJ1-2; weak D call: TRBD1 (6 bases). Germline V CDR1 and CDR2: LNHDA, SQIVND (reference sequence). V lost 5 bases to trimming and J lost 10 bases, with 8 bases between them. This CDR3 has 10 residues.

This clonotype was counted at least ten times. The rearrangement uses TRBV5-1 and TRBJ2-7; D perhaps matches TRBD1 (6 bases). The germline V and J ends were trimmed by 0 bases and 5 bases, with 9 bases remaining between them. Germline V CDR1 and CDR2: SGHRS, YFSETQ. There are 13 residues in the CDR3. Here the CDR3 reads CASSLDRVDEQYF. The CDR3 region has the DNA TGCGCCAGCAGCTTGGACAGGGTTGACGAGCAGTACTTC.

This clonotype appeared many times. In DNA, the CDR3 is TGCAGCGCGGACAGGGACCAAGAGACCCAGTACTTC. Translation gives CSADRDQETQYF. The chain combines TRBV29-1 with TRBJ2-5; 8 bases match TRBD1. Trimming took 7 bases from V and 0 from J; bases not matched to a gene: 1. Germline V lookup: CDR1 SQVTM, CDR2 ANQGSEA. There are 12 residues in the CDR3.

This clonotype was seen at least ten times. The chain uses TRBV19 and TRBJ1-1; D perhaps matches TRBD1 (6 bases). CDR3 length: 15 amino acids. Germline CDR1 reads LNHDA; CDR2 reads SQIVND (reference sequence). Trimming stripped 4 bases from V and 8 bases from J, with 20 bases between. The CDR3 nucleotides read TGTGCCAGTAGTACTCGCCGCAGACAGGCCCCCGAAGCTTTCTTT. This encodes CASSTRRRQAPEAFF.

The chain has TRBV4-1 and TRBJ1-3; 7 nucleotides line up with TRBD1. Per germline, CDR1 MGHRA and CDR2 YSYEKL. This CDR3 is built from 17 residues. V trimming: 3 bases; J trimming: 4 bases; junction bases outside the gene matches: 12. The CDR3 loop is CASSHWHDRVEGNTIYF. In DNA form, the CDR3 reads TGCGCCAGCAGCCATTGGCATGACAGGGTTGAAGGAAACACCATATATTTT.

This clonotype was seen ten or more times. The V call is TRBV27, the J call TRBJ2-2; D gene unclear. Trimming took off 5 bases at V and 7 bases at J, with 8 bases between the two ends. Germline CDR1 and CDR2: MNHEY and SMNVEV (reference sequence). The CDR3 totals 12 residues. DNA for the CDR3: TGTGCCAGCAGTCCAAGATTCGGGGAGCTGTTTTTT. Translated, it gives CASSPRFGELFF.

This chain connects TRBV7-3 to TRBJ2-7; 8 nucleotides match TRBD2. The germline V gene encodes CDR1 SGHTA and CDR2 FQGTGA. With 3 bases clipped from V and 0 bases from J, the junction kept 4 bases outside the gene matches. There are 15 residues in the CDR3. The CDR3 bases are TGTGCCAGCAGCTTTAAAGCGGGGGCCTCCTACGAGCAGTACTTC. Translation gives CASSFKAGASYEQYF.

This clonotype turned up a few times. The CDR3 nucleotides are TGCGCCAGCAGCCAAAGAAATGAGTTGAACACTGAAGCTTTCTTT. It encodes CASSQRNELNTEAFF. This sequence joins TRBV4-1 and TRBJ1-1; D call uncertain. The CDR3 is made up of 15 amino acids. The germline V gene has CDR1 MGHRA and CDR2 YSYEKL. V was shortened by 2 bases and J by 0 bases, with 10 bases between the two germline ends.

This clonotype has a handful of counts. The rearrangement joins TRBV7-9 to TRBJ1-1; D possibly corresponds to TRBD1 (6 bases). The CDR3 consists of 14 residues. V lost 5 bases and J lost 3, with 13 bases in between. Germline CDR1 SEHNR, CDR2 FQNEAQ (reference sequence). CDR3 amino acids: CASSARTDYTEAFF. The CDR3 region has the DNA TGTGCCAGCAGCGCCCGGACAGACTACACTGAAGCTTTCTTT. Combining the CDR3 with reference TRBV7-9 and TRBJ1-1 gives the whole variable domain DTGVSQNPRHKITKRGQNVTFRCDPISEHNRLYWYRQTLGQGPEFLTYFQNEAQLEKSRLLSDRFSAERPKGSFSTLEIQRTEQGDSAMYLCASSARTDYTEAFFGQGTRLTVV.

This clonotype was seen a few times. V is TRBV7-8 and J is TRBJ2-3; possibly TRBD1 or TRBD2 for D (5 bases each). CDR3 length equals 16 residues. V dropped 5 bases and J dropped 2 bases, with 17 bases sitting between them. The germline CDR1 and CDR2 sequences are SGHVS and FQNEAQ. In nucleotides, the CDR3 is TGTGCCAGCAGCCAACGGGACGGAATGAACACAGATACGCAGTATTTT. This codes for CASSQRDGMNTDTQYF. Filled out from reference TRBV7-8 and TRBJ2-3, the complete variable domain reads GAGVSQSPRYKVAKRGQDVALRCDPISGHVSLFWYQQALGQGPEFLTYFQNEAQLDKSGLPSDRFFAERPEGSVSTLKIQRTQQEDSAVYLCASSQRDGMNTDTQYFGPGTRLTVL.

V and J are TRBV18 and TRBJ2-4, with D tentatively TRBD1 (6 bases). Germline assignment: CDR1 KGHSH and CDR2 LQKENI. Trimming took 3 bases from V and 4 from J, leaving 7 bases between them. The CDR3 is 13 amino acids. CDR3 nucleotides: TGTGCCAGCTCACCGGGACAAAAAAACATTCAGTACTTC. Its protein is CASSPGQKNIQYF.

This clonotype was recorded many times. The chain uses TRBV10-1 and TRBJ2-2; TRBD1 matches 7 bases. V lost 5 bases, J lost 5 bases, and 5 bases stayed unmatched. The germline V gene encodes CDR1 WNHNN and CDR2 SYGVQD (reference sequence). This CDR3 has 14 residues. The CDR3 loop is CASSTGTETGELFF. The DNA for the CDR3 is TGCGCCAGCAGTACCGGGACAGAGACCGGGGAGCTGTTTTTT.

Regarding this clonotype: This sequence may be a read error, since a much larger clone differs from it by one base. The chain links TRBV7-2 to TRBJ1-2; D remains ambiguous. The CDR3 runs 14 residues. V was cut by 5 bases and J by 5 bases, with 15 bases left in between. CDR1 is SGHTA, CDR2 FQGNSA, per germline. CDR3 sequence (DNA): TGTACCAGCAGCCGTTCCGGTCTCCGTTATGGCTACACCTTC. This codes for CTSSRSGLRYGYTF.

V is TRBV5-1 and J is TRBJ2-2; no firm D call. Germline CDR1 SGHRS, CDR2 YFSETQ. Trimming stripped 0 bases from V and 6 bases from J, with 15 bases between. The CDR3 has 16 amino acids. The CDR3 DNA sequence: TGCGCCAGCAGCTTGGTTTCCGCGAGTGAGGCCGGGGAGCTGTTTTTT. Its translation is CASSLVSASEAGELFF.

This clonotype was detected many times. J is TRBJ2-7 and V is TRBV2; TRBD1 is a possible D gene (5 bases). Trimming pared 6 bases from V and 2 bases from J, leaving 14 bases between. This CDR3 contains 14 residues. The germline V gene has CDR1 SNHLY and CDR2 FYNNEI. The CDR3 sequence: CASRVTGSTYEQYF. The CDR3 region has the DNA TGTGCCAGCAGAGTCACAGGTTCAACCTACGAGCAGTACTTC.